These 8 T cell receptor beta chains originate from one sample sequenced in a study of OX40 agonist ivuxolimab in advanced cancers. Clones were sequenced by immunoSEQ multiplex PCR, and TCRdb holds only the in-frame ones, with some missing. The sample includes about 62,000 clones, 80% to 95% of them seen just once. The specimen comprised CD4+ or CD8+ T cells sorted from blood, sampled in a trial of the OX40 agonist ivuxolimab. These receptors originate from an adult with an advanced solid tumor such as melanoma, head and neck, liver or kidney cancer.

The rearrangement uses TRBV7-6 and TRBJ2-7; D possibly corresponds to TRBD2 (5 bases). The CDR3 is 14 residues long. The germline V gene has CDR1 SGHVS and CDR2 FNYEAQ. Trimming shortened V by 4 bases and J by 5 bases, and 15 bases separated the two germline ends. CDR3 sequence (DNA): TGTGCCAGCAGCTACCTGGTCGGGGTAGACGAGCAGTACTTC. It yields the protein CASSYLVGVDEQYF.

V is TRBV4-1 and J is TRBJ2-3; unclear D gene. The CDR3 length is 12 residues. Trimming took 5 bases from V and 8 from J, leaving 11 bases between them. CDR1 is MGHRA and CDR2 is YSYEKL in the germline V gene. CDR3 region: CASSSRIGTQYF. CDR3 DNA sequence: TGCGCCAGCAGCAGCAGGATTGGTACGCAGTATTTT.

The rearrangement uses TRBV9 and TRBJ2-7, with 8 nucleotides matching TRBD1. Germline trimming cut 4 bases from V and 11 bases from J; bases unmatched to any gene: 11. Germline CDR1 SGDLS, CDR2 YYNGEE. The CDR3 loop spans 13 amino acids. The CDR3 DNA is TGTGCCAGCAGCTCCCGAACGGACAGGGTTGAGTACTTC. Protein product: CASSSRTDRVEYF.

J is TRBJ2-5 and V is TRBV7-9, with 16 bases identical to TRBD2. J lost 2 bases, V lost 5 bases, and 11 bases had no gene match. Germline V gene sequence: CDR1 SEHNR, CDR2 FQNEAQ (reference sequence). There are 19 residues in the CDR3. In nucleotides, the CDR3 is TGTGCCAGCAGCCCGCCGACGGGACTAGCGGGAGGGTGGCAAGAGACCCAGTACTTC. Protein: CASSPPTGLAGGWQETQYF.

V is TRBV29-1 and J is TRBJ2-3, with D possibly called TRBD1 or TRBD2 (5 bases each). V gave up 3 bases and J gave up 1 base, with 11 bases separating them. Germline V gene lookup returns CDR1 SQVTM and CDR2 ANQGSEA. The CDR3 is made up of 14 amino acids. CDR3 sequence (DNA): TGCAGCGTTGACACGGGACCGCGCACAGATACGCAGTATTTT. The encoded protein is CSVDTGPRTDTQYF.

This clone is medium-sized (0.01 to 0.1%) by share. The CDR3 reads CASSRVYYEQYF. CDR3 DNA: TGTGCCAGCAGTCGAGTTTACTACGAGCAGTACTTC. The chain links TRBV2 to TRBJ2-7; D unclear. In germline, CDR1 is SNHLY, CDR2 FYNNEI. This CDR3 spans 12 amino acids. Trimming shortened V by 5 bases and J by 3 bases, and 8 bases separated the two germline ends.

Worth noting for this clone: Lacking the conserved final phenylalanine or tryptophan, this CDR3 likely reflects a read error. It is unclear where the CDR3 begins or ends on the DNA, so no DNA is shown, and the CDR3 is as TCRdb lists it. V and J are TRBV9 and TRBJ1-1. Termini included, the CDR3 measures 8 amino acids. Germline CDR1 SGDLS, CDR2 YYNGEE. CDR3: CASSAQLP.

The chain joins TRBV4-3 to TRBJ2-7; 9 bases align to TRBD1. The ends lost 1 base at V and 1 base at J; junction bases unmatched: 2. This CDR3 comprises 15 residues. Germline assignment: CDR1 LGHNA and CDR2 YSLEER. The CDR3: CASSQGTGESYEQYF. The CDR3, as DNA: TGCGCCAGCAGCCAAGGGACAGGGGAGTCCTACGAGCAGTACTTC.